The clone carrying this T cell receptor (beta chain) appeared once. These data originate in a study of blood T cell repertoires in COVID-19. TCRdb's copy holds only in-frame clones and misses some; the assay was immunoSEQ multiplex PCR. The table lists approximately 350,000 clones, 80% to 90% of them singletons. The TCR was taken from a man aged 18 to 29 who had recovered from COVID-19. Sequenced: PBMCs or T cells enriched from blood (not recorded which).

The CDR3 spells CASSQDLRTGKPQHF. Written as DNA, the CDR3 is TGTGCCAGCAGCCAAGATCTGAGGACAGGAAAGCCCCAGCATTTT. V gene TRBV3-1 (or the pseudogene TRBV3-2) combines with J gene TRBJ1-5, with TRBD1 matching 7 bases. Germline trimming cut 0 bases from V and 8 bases from J; bases unmatched to any gene: 7. CDR3 length: 15 residues. CDR1 and CDR2 from the germline V gene are LGHDT and YNNKEL (reference sequence).